The next 22 T cell receptor beta chains were all read from a single sample in a study of T cell changes during pregnancy in multiple sclerosis. Libraries were prepared by immunoSEQ multiplex PCR; TCRdb keeps only in-frame clonotypes and omits some of them. The data show 56,000 or so clones, approximately 90% seen once. The sequencing used CD4+ T cells from peripheral blood mononuclear cells, collected in the third trimester of pregnancy. The receptors were sampled from a female donor with multiple sclerosis, enrolled in a pregnancy study.

This chain connects TRBV5-6 to TRBJ1-1, with a weak D call TRBD1 (5 bases). CDR3 length: 13 amino acids. The germline V gene has CDR1 SGHDT and CDR2 YYEEEE. The V end lost 4 bases, the J end lost 3 bases, and 10 bases lay between the germline ends. The CDR3 here is CASSLGTDTEAFF. The CDR3 DNA is TGTGCCAGCAGCCTCGGGACTGACACTGAAGCTTTCTTT.

The chain couples TRBV10-2 to TRBJ2-2; D gene ambiguous. Trimming took 4 bases from V and 5 from J, leaving 14 bases between them. Germline V gene lookup returns CDR1 WSHSY and CDR2 SAAADI. This CDR3 spans 15 amino acids. The CDR3 bases are TGCGCCAGCAGTGGGGCCTCGGATAGGACCGGGGAGCTGTTTTTT. Translation gives CASSGASDRTGELFF.

This clone was picked up one time. J is TRBJ1-1 and V is TRBV15, with D unclear. This CDR3 is 14 amino acids long. Germline loops: CDR1 LNHNV, CDR2 YYDKDF (reference sequence). The V gene lost 0 bases and the J gene lost 1 base, with 6 bases spanning the gap. The CDR3 bases are TGTGCCACCAGCAGAGACCCTAGGAACACTGAAGCTTTCTTT. As protein: CATSRDPRNTEAFF. Full variable domain (rest looked up from reference TRBV15 and TRBJ1-1): DAMVIQNPRYQVTQFGKPVTLSCSQTLNHNVMYWYQQKSSQAPKLLFHYYDKDFNNEADTPDNFQSRRPNTSFCFLDIRSPGLGDTAMYLCATSRDPRNTEAFFGQGTRLTVV.

This clone was counted once. The genes are TRBV12-5 and TRBJ1-1; TRBD1 matches 7 bases. Germline V gene sequence: CDR1 LGHNT, CDR2 FRNRAP. V lost 6 bases and J lost 4; bases outside the gene matches: 20. The CDR3 consists of 18 residues. Here the CDR3 reads CASGPSYIRDSIITEAFF. Here the CDR3 DNA reads TGTGCTAGTGGCCCCTCATACATCCGGGACAGCATAATCACTGAAGCTTTCTTT.

This clone showed up just once. The V and J genes are TRBV7-2 and TRBJ2-7, with 8 bases lining up with TRBD2. This CDR3 is built from 16 residues. Losses at the gene ends were 3 bases for V and 5 bases for J; bases not matched to a gene: 12. Germline V gene data show CDR1 as SGHTA and CDR2 as FQGNSA. The CDR3 coding sequence is TGTGCCAGCAGCTTTAGGAAAGCGGGAGTTTGGGACGAGCAGTACTTC. Encoded protein: CASSFRKAGVWDEQYF. Looking up the rest from reference TRBV7-2 and TRBJ2-7 gives the full variable domain: GAGVSQSPSNKVTEKGKDVELRCDPISGHTALYWYRQSLGQGLEFLIYFQGNSAPDKSGLPSDRFSAERTGGSVSTLTIQRTQQEDSAVYLCASSFRKAGVWDEQYFGPGTRLTVT.

The chain has TRBV30 and TRBJ2-1, with a possible D match to TRBD1 (6 bases). The V end lost 1 base, the J end lost 9 bases, and 10 bases lay between the germline ends. CDR3 length: 12 residues. The germline CDR1 and CDR2 sequences are GTSNPN and SVGIG (reference sequence). The CDR3 coding sequence is TGTGCCTGGAGTGACAGGGTAGGTGAGCAGTTCTTC. Translating gives CAWSDRVGEQFF.

This clone was counted once. The rearrangement uses TRBV6-1 and TRBJ2-1; tentatively, D is TRBD2 (6 bases). Germline CDR1 and CDR2: MNHNS and SASEGT. Trimming removed 8 bases from V and 0 bases from J, with 14 bases in between. The CDR3 spans 15 residues. This CDR3 reads CASSLDGSSYNEQFF. The CDR3, as DNA: TGTGCCAGCTCCCTGGACGGGAGCTCCTACAATGAGCAGTTCTTC.

This clone was observed once. The chain employs TRBV28 and TRBJ1-2, with TRBD1 matching over 12 bases. V lost 5 bases, J lost 4 bases, and 8 bases stayed unmatched. CDR1 MDHEN and CDR2 SYDVKM come from the germline V gene. The CDR3 is 16 residues long. The DNA for the CDR3 is TGTGCCAGCAGTATTGGGACAGGGGGCTTCGTCTATGGCTACACCTTC. It yields the protein CASSIGTGGFVYGYTF.

V is TRBV27 and J is TRBJ1-2; 9 nucleotides match TRBD1. V lost 5 bases to trimming and J lost 4 bases; unmatched junction nucleotides: 8. The CDR3 is made up of 15 amino acids. In germline, CDR1 is MNHEY, CDR2 SMNVEV (reference sequence). CDR3 residues: CASSPGTGTGYGYTF. CDR3 bases: TGTGCCAGCAGTCCCGGGACAGGGACTGGCTATGGCTACACCTTC.

This clone was seen once. The rearrangement uses TRBV4-2 and TRBJ1-5, with no clear D. The CDR3 length is 16 residues. Trimming left V 1 base short and J 2 bases short, with 12 bases between. Germline V gene lookup returns CDR1 LGHNA and CDR2 YNFKEQ. The CDR3 sequence is CASSQVPTAGNQPQHF. The CDR3 nucleotides read TGTGCCAGCAGCCAAGTCCCCACGGCGGGCAATCAGCCCCAGCATTTT.

The V gene is TRBV5-1, the J gene TRBJ2-2; TRBD1 might be the D (5 bases). The CDR3 spans 13 residues. V was pared by 2 bases and J by 4 bases, with 6 bases between. Germline assignment: CDR1 SGHRS and CDR2 YFSETQ. CDR3 protein: CASSFQGTGELFF. CDR3 sequence (DNA): TGCGCCAGCAGCTTTCAGGGCACCGGGGAGCTGTTTTTT.

V usage is TRBV30 and J usage is TRBJ2-7, with D possibly being TRBD2 (6 bases). Germline-derived CDR1 and CDR2 are GTSNPN and SVGIG (reference sequence). The ends were cut back, 1 base at V and 0 bases at J, with 13 bases in the middle. CDR3 length equals 15 residues. Written as DNA, the CDR3 is TGTGCCTGGAGTGAGGCCGGGACTGGCTCCTACGAGCAGTACTTC. Amino acid sequence: CAWSEAGTGSYEQYF.

This clone was seen a handful of times. This chain joins TRBV11-2 and TRBJ1-5; tentatively, D is TRBD1 (5 bases). This CDR3 has 16 residues. Germline V gives CDR1 SGHAT, CDR2 FQNNGV. The ends were cut back, 3 bases at V and 2 bases at J, with 14 bases in the middle. The CDR3, as DNA: TGTGCCAGCAGCTTGGGGGGTAGGGGCGGCAATCAGCCCCAGCATTTT. Translated, it gives CASSLGGRGGNQPQHF.

The chain combines TRBV6-1 with TRBJ1-4; TRBD1 is a possible D gene (6 bases). From germline, CDR1 is MNHNS and CDR2 SASEGT. The CDR3 is made up of 14 amino acids. V was pared by 4 bases and J by 8 bases, with 14 bases between. CDR3 DNA sequence: TGTGCCAGCAGTGTGGAGGGAGGGGGGGAAAAACTGTTTTTT. It yields the protein CASSVEGGGEKLFF.

V is TRBV11-3 and J is TRBJ2-5, with 7 positions matching TRBD2. From germline, CDR1 is SGHNT and CDR2 YENEEA. V dropped 5 bases and J dropped 3; count of bases not matched to a gene: 12. The CDR3 runs to 16 residues. The CDR3 region has the DNA TGTGCCAGCAGCCTCCGGAGCGGGGAGTCAAAAGAGACCCAGTACTTC. Residues: CASSLRSGESKETQYF.

This chain links TRBV6-4 with TRBJ2-1, with unresolved D. With 2 bases removed from V and 5 bases from J, the gap between germline ends came to 7 bases. Germline V gene sequence: CDR1 MRHNA, CDR2 SNTAGT. The CDR3 is made up of 13 amino acids. CDR3 DNA: TGTGCCAGCAGTGACAGTAGCCACAATGAGCAGTTCTTC. Residues: CASSDSSHNEQFF.

The rearrangement uses TRBV14 and TRBJ1-2; possibly TRBD1 for D (5 bases). The CDR3 extends over 12 amino acids. Germline loops: CDR1 SGHDN, CDR2 FVKESK. Trimming shortened V by 8 bases and J by 4 bases, and 11 bases separated the two germline ends. The CDR3 is CASGAGPYGYTF. DNA of the CDR3: TGTGCCAGCGGGGCGGGGCCCTATGGCTACACCTTC.

The V call is TRBV29-1, the J call TRBJ1-1, with a possible D match to TRBD1 (6 bases). Trimming pared 3 bases from V and 11 bases from J, leaving 16 bases between. This CDR3 is built from 12 residues. The germline V gene encodes CDR1 SQVTM and CDR2 ANQGSEA. The CDR3 is CSVDSGGRSAFF. The DNA of the CDR3 is TGCAGCGTTGATAGCGGGGGCAGGTCGGCTTTCTTT.

The chain has TRBV6-6 and TRBJ2-7, with 9 bases that match TRBD2. V shed 6 bases, J shed 6 bases, and the junction held 12 bases outside the gene matches. Germline lookup yields CDR1 MNHNY and CDR2 SVGAGI (reference sequence). The CDR3 is made up of 15 amino acids. As DNA, the CDR3 is TGTGCCAGCAGCCCCTGGCGGGGGGGGATCTCCGAGCAGTACTTC. As protein: CASSPWRGGISEQYF.

This clone was seen once. The rearrangement uses TRBV2 and TRBJ2-2, with TRBD1 matching 11 bases. V trimming: 5 bases; J trimming: 6 bases; junction bases outside the gene matches: 5. The CDR3 totals 15 residues. Germline assignment: CDR1 SNHLY and CDR2 FYNNEI. The CDR3 spells CASSRTGGASGELFF. The CDR3 region has the DNA TGTGCCAGCAGTCGGACAGGGGGCGCATCCGGGGAGCTGTTTTTT.

CDR3 coding DNA: TGTGCCAGCAGCTTAATAGTCGGCTCTGGGGCCAACGTCCTGACTTTC. This codes for CASSLIVGSGANVLTF. V usage is TRBV7-9 and J usage is TRBJ2-6; D gene uncertain. Germline V gene data show CDR1 as SEHNR and CDR2 as FQNEAQ (reference sequence). Trimming cost V 2 bases and J 0 bases, with 8 bases left between them. This CDR3 contains 16 residues.

The V call is TRBV25-1, the J call TRBJ1-2, with D possibly TRBD1 on 6 matching bases. The V gene's germline CDR1 is MGHDK and CDR2 SYGVNS. V dropped 3 bases and J dropped 0 bases, with 11 bases sitting between them. This CDR3 is built from 15 residues. In nucleotides, the CDR3 is TGTGCCAGCAGTGATACCAGGGGAGCTAACTATGGCTACACCTTC. The encoded protein is CASSDTRGANYGYTF.